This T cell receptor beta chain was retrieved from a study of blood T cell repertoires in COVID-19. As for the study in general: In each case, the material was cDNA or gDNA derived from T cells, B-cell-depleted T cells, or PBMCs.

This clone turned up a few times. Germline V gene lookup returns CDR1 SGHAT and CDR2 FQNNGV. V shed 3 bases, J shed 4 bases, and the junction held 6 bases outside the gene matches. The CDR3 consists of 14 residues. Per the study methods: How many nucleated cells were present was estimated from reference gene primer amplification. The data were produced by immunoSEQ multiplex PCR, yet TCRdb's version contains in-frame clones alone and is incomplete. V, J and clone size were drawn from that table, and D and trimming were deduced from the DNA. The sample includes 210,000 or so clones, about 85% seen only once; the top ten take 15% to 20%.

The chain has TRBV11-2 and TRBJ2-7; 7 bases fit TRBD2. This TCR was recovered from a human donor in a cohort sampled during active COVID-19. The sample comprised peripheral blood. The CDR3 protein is CASSLYQGGYEQYF. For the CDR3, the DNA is TGTGCCAGCAGCTTGTACCAGGGAGGGTACGAGCAGTACTTC.